Shown below are 28 T cell receptor beta chains from a single sample sequenced in a study of control samples from healthy donors and cancer patients. Sequencing used immunoSEQ multiplex PCR; TCRdb keeps in-frame clones, though not all of them. The sample includes under 200,000 clones, roughly 94% of them seen just once. Sequencing was done on a sample of PBMCs. These receptors were obtained from a man in his sixties with colorectal cancer.

This clone was seen just once. The chain uses TRBV10-1 and TRBJ2-7; the match to TRBD1 covers 11 bases. There are 18 residues in the CDR3. The ends lost 3 bases at V and 2 bases at J; junction bases unmatched: 12. Germline V CDR1 and CDR2: WNHNN, SYGVQD (reference sequence). Written as DNA, the CDR3 is TGCGCCAGCAGTGATTTCACCCGGGACAGGGGGGCAACCTACGAGCAGTACTTC. Encoded protein: CASSDFTRDRGATYEQYF.

The chain employs TRBV6-2 or TRBV6-3 and TRBJ2-1; 12 nucleotides match TRBD2. This CDR3 comprises 16 residues. The germline V gene has CDR1 MNHEY and CDR2 SVGEGT. J lost 6 bases, V lost 0 bases, and 3 bases had no gene match. Here the CDR3 DNA reads TGTGCCAGCAGTTACTCGACTAGCGGGGGTTTCAATGAGCAGTTCTTC. This codes for CASSYSTSGGFNEQFF.

V gene TRBV24-1 combines with J gene TRBJ2-7, with 7 bases aligning to TRBD1. V shed 9 bases, J shed 5 bases, and the junction held 9 bases outside the gene matches. In germline, CDR1 is KGHDR, CDR2 SFDVKD. The CDR3 loop spans 13 amino acids. This CDR3 is CATGAGGRHEQYF. The CDR3 DNA reads as TGTGCCACCGGGGCAGGGGGTAGGCACGAGCAGTACTTC.

The gene calls are TRBV7-2 and TRBJ2-1; D may be TRBD1 or TRBD2 (5 bases each). The CDR3 spans 13 residues. Deletions cut 1 base from V and 6 bases from J, with 7 bases between. CDR1 is SGHTA, CDR2 FQGNSA, per germline. Here the CDR3 DNA reads TGTGCCAGCAGCTTAGAGAGGGGCAATGAGCAGTTCTTC. As protein: CASSLERGNEQFF.

The V call is TRBV15, the J call TRBJ2-7, with 7 bases aligning to TRBD2. Unmatched junction bases numbered 4, after V lost 5 bases and J lost 0 bases. The germline gives CDR1 LNHNV, CDR2 YYDKDF (reference sequence). The CDR3 covers 14 residues. CDR3 coding DNA: TGTGCCACCAGCCCCCGGGGGGACTCCTACGAGCAGTACTTC. Encoded protein: CATSPRGDSYEQYF. Full variable domain (outside the CDR3, taken from reference TRBV15 and TRBJ2-7): DAMVIQNPRYQVTQFGKPVTLSCSQTLNHNVMYWYQQKSSQAPKLLFHYYDKDFNNEADTPDNFQSRRPNTSFCFLDIRSPGLGDTAMYLCATSPRGDSYEQYFGPGTRLTVT.

V usage is TRBV23-1 and J usage is TRBJ1-1; TRBD1 might be the D (5 bases). TRBV23-1 is labeled an ORF, and its function is uncertain. The CDR3 has 11 amino acids. Trimming removed 5 bases at V and 6 bases at J, with 7 bases between. The CDR3 spells CASSRGSEAFF. CDR3 nucleotides: TGCGCCAGCAGTAGGGGTTCTGAAGCTTTCTTT.

The gene calls are TRBV3-1 (or the pseudogene TRBV3-2) and TRBJ2-4; D is ambiguous. V was clipped by 4 bases and J by 15 bases, with 19 bases between them. The germline gives CDR1 LGHDT, CDR2 YNNKEL (reference sequence). The CDR3 runs 13 residues. The CDR3 here is CASSLSYSAFRYF. The DNA of the CDR3 is TGTGCCAGCAGCCTCTCTTACAGCGCTTTTCGGTACTTC.

The chain has TRBV5-1 and TRBJ1-5; D may be TRBD1 (5 bases). Germline CDR1 SGHRS, CDR2 YFSETQ. CDR3 length: 21 residues. The ends were cut back, 0 bases at V and 5 bases at J, with 30 bases in the middle. CDR3 nucleotide sequence: TGCGCCAGCAGCTTGGACCCCGCCGGGCCTCAGGGAGTATGGGTCGATCAGCCCCAGCATTTT. This encodes CASSLDPAGPQGVWVDQPQHF. Supplemented by reference TRBV5-1 and TRBJ1-5, the full variable domain reads KAGVTQTPRYLIKTRGQQVTLSCSPISGHRSVSWYQQTPGQGLQFLFEYFSETQRNKGNFPGRFSGRQFSNSRSEMNVSTLELGDSALYLCASSLDPAGPQGVWVDQPQHFGDGTRLSIL.

The rearrangement links TRBV7-9 to TRBJ2-3; D gene unclear. The germline V and J ends were trimmed by 8 bases and 5 bases, with 11 bases remaining between them. The CDR3 consists of 12 residues. Germline lookup yields CDR1 SEHNR and CDR2 FQNEAQ (reference sequence). The CDR3 protein is CASGIALDTQYF. The CDR3 DNA reads as TGTGCCAGCGGGATAGCCTTAGATACGCAGTATTTT.

The chain links TRBV27 to TRBJ1-5, with 9 bases fitting TRBD1. In germline, CDR1 is MNHEY, CDR2 SMNVEV (reference sequence). CDR3 length: 17 amino acids. V shed 5 bases, J shed 6 bases, and the junction held 14 bases outside the gene matches. Here the CDR3 DNA reads TGTGCCAGCAGTGGAGCGGGACAGGGAGTCCGCATTCAGCCCCAGCATTTT. It is translated as CASSGAGQGVRIQPQHF.

The rearrangement uses TRBV19 and TRBJ2-7; tentatively, D is TRBD1 (5 bases). Germline V gives CDR1 LNHDA, CDR2 SQIVND (reference sequence). V lost 4 bases and J 5 bases, leaving 9 bases between the germline ends. The CDR3 length is 12 residues. The CDR3 DNA is TGTGCCAGTAGTACCCAGGGCCACGAGCAGTACTTC. The encoded protein is CASSTQGHEQYF.

The gene calls are TRBV21-1 and TRBJ1-1; TRBD1, as called in the table, went unchecked against the DNA. TRBV21-1 is termed a pseudogene. This CDR3 has 14 amino acids. DNA of the CDR3: TGTGCCAGCAGCATCCGGGACAGGAACACTGAAGCTTTCTTT. As protein: CASSIRDRNTEAFF.

The V and J genes are TRBV20-1 and TRBJ2-7, with D uncertain. The CDR3 is made up of 11 amino acids. V lost 6 bases to trimming and J lost 3 bases, with 9 bases between them. Germline assignment: CDR1 DFQATT and CDR2 SNEGSKA (reference sequence). CDR3 sequence reads: CSAVQRYEQYF. For the CDR3, the DNA is TGCAGTGCAGTACAACGCTACGAGCAGTACTTC.

The table lists this clone with a count of one. V usage is TRBV7-9 and J usage is TRBJ2-3; 9 bases match TRBD2. The CDR3 sequence is 18 residues long. V shed 5 bases and J 1 base; nucleotides not matched to a gene: 13. CDR1 and CDR2 from the germline V gene are SEHNR and FQNEAQ (reference sequence). The chain's CDR3 is CASSPEGAWTSGTDTQYF. The CDR3 DNA reads as TGTGCCAGCAGCCCCGAAGGGGCGTGGACTAGCGGCACAGATACGCAGTATTTT.

About this clone: One junction end does not reproduce the germline sequence, and a read error may be involved. J is TRBJ2-5 and V is TRBV5-4, with 7 bases identical to TRBD2. The germline V gene encodes CDR1 SGHNT and CDR2 YYREEE (reference sequence). The CDR3 loop spans 14 amino acids. CDR3 protein: CASSLGTTRESQYF. The CDR3 DNA reads TGTGCCAGCAGCTTAGGGACTACAAGAGAGTCCCAGTACTTC.

The chain employs TRBV21-1 and TRBJ1-5; the D call in the table, TRBD1, was not verified against the DNA. TRBV21-1 is shown as a pseudogene. This CDR3 is 16 amino acids long. The chain's CDR3 is CASSKDDRDSNQPQHF. CDR3 nucleotides: TGTGCCAGCAGCAAAGATGACAGAGATAGCAATCAGCCCCAGCATTTT.

This clone was recorded a few times. The chain employs TRBV5-5 and TRBJ2-2; tentatively, D is TRBD1 (6 bases). CDR3 size: 16 residues. Germline lookup yields CDR1 SGHKS and CDR2 YYEKEE (reference sequence). With 3 bases removed from V and 4 bases from J, the gap between germline ends came to 16 bases. Here the CDR3 reads CASSSQGGVRTGELFF. The CDR3 DNA is TGTGCCAGCAGCTCACAAGGGGGAGTTCGCACCGGGGAGCTGTTTTTT.

V is TRBV7-2 and J is TRBJ1-6, with D possibly being TRBD1 (6 bases). Germline CDR1 is SGHTA and CDR2 is FQGNSA. Between the trimmed V and J ends, which lost 1 base and 10 bases, there was a span of 17 bases. This CDR3 is 16 amino acids long. CDR3 sequence: CASSLGGAGVGSPLHF. DNA for the CDR3: TGTGCCAGCAGCTTAGGGGGTGCAGGGGTTGGATCACCCCTCCACTTT.

The gene calls are TRBV28 and TRBJ1-2; D not resolved. The CDR3 is made up of 14 amino acids. The V gene lost 5 bases and the J gene lost 6 bases, with 16 bases spanning the gap. The germline V gene has CDR1 MDHEN and CDR2 SYDVKM. The CDR3 bases are TGTGCCAGCAGTCCCTTAGGGTTCCTCAATGGCTACACCTTC. Translating it yields CASSPLGFLNGYTF.

The rearrangement joins TRBV6-5 to TRBJ2-2; the D call may be TRBD1 or TRBD2 (6 bases each). Looked up from germline, CDR1 is MNHEY and CDR2 is SVGAGI. The CDR3 spans 15 residues. Trimming stripped 2 bases from V and 3 bases from J, with 10 bases between. As DNA, the CDR3 is TGTGCCAGCAGTTACGGGGGGCCGGACACCGGGGAGCTGTTTTTT. Translated, it gives CASSYGGPDTGELFF.

V is TRBV9 and J is TRBJ2-3, with 7 nucleotides matching TRBD2. CDR3 length: 14 residues. Trimming cost V 4 bases and J 4 bases; bases outside gene matches: 6. Looked up from germline, CDR1 is SGDLS and CDR2 is YYNGEE. This CDR3 is CASSPGTKADTQYF. CDR3 DNA sequence: TGTGCCAGCAGCCCGGGGACTAAGGCAGATACGCAGTATTTT.

This sequence joins TRBV5-1 and TRBJ2-5, with a tentative D call TRBD1 (6 bases). Germline loops: CDR1 SGHRS, CDR2 YFSETQ. There are 15 residues in the CDR3. Trimming removed 4 bases from V and 4 bases from J, with 17 bases in between. The CDR3: CASSPSPQGGETQYF. Here the CDR3 DNA reads TGCGCCAGCAGCCCTAGCCCACAGGGCGGAGAGACCCAGTACTTC.

On this clone itself: The same CDR3 also results from other DNA sequences found in this sample. The chain couples TRBV4-1 to TRBJ2-7, with 12 bases aligning to TRBD1. This CDR3 has 15 amino acids. Trimming cost V 4 bases and J 4 bases; bases outside gene matches: 5. CDR1 is MGHRA, CDR2 YSYEKL, per germline. CDR3 DNA sequence: TGCGCCAGCAGCCCGGGACAGGGGGCTGCTTACGAGCAGTACTTC. Amino acid sequence: CASSPGQGAAYEQYF.

The chain uses TRBV14 and TRBJ1-1; D is unresolved. There are 14 residues in the CDR3. V was shortened by 0 bases and J by 5 bases, with 10 bases between the two germline ends. The germline gives CDR1 SGHDN, CDR2 FVKESK. DNA of the CDR3: TGTGCCAGCAGCCAAGAGCAGGTTGGAACTGAAGCTTTCTTT. Translation gives CASSQEQVGTEAFF.

This clone showed up just once. The chain links TRBV7-9 to TRBJ2-2; TRBD1 is a possible D gene (6 bases). Trimming removed 5 bases at V and 4 bases at J, with 11 bases between. CDR3 length: 14 amino acids. CDR1 and CDR2 from the germline V gene are SEHNR and FQNEAQ (reference sequence). In DNA, the CDR3 is TGTGCCAGCAGCCCCGGACAGACCACCGGGGAGCTGTTTTTT. The encoded protein is CASSPGQTTGELFF.

The gene calls are TRBV5-1 and TRBJ2-2; 9 nucleotides align to TRBD1. Germline loops: CDR1 SGHRS, CDR2 YFSETQ. V lost 5 bases and J lost 1; bases outside the gene matches: 3. The CDR3 is made up of 15 amino acids. CDR3 DNA: TGCGCCAGCAGGACGGACAGGGGGAACACCGGGGAGCTGTTTTTT. Protein product: CASRTDRGNTGELFF.

The chain joins TRBV12-3 or TRBV12-4 to TRBJ1-1, with D uncertain. This CDR3 region has 12 residues. The V gene lost 7 bases and the J gene lost 4 bases, with 10 bases spanning the gap. CDR3 in amino acids: CASKRQATEAFF. CDR3 in DNA: TGTGCCAGCAAGAGGCAGGCCACTGAAGCTTTCTTT.

This chain uses TRBV4-1 with TRBJ1-5; 8 nucleotides match TRBD1. Germline CDR1 is MGHRA and CDR2 is YSYEKL. V was pared by 0 bases and J by 7 bases, with 11 bases of the junction left unmatched. The CDR3 spans 17 residues. The CDR3 protein is CASSQDIQGAVRQPQHF. The CDR3 DNA reads TGCGCCAGCAGCCAAGATATCCAGGGGGCAGTTAGGCAGCCCCAGCATTTT.